The TCR beta chain under discussion was sequenced for a study of untreated major depressive disorder. The study, taken as a whole, reports: TRBV25-01 and TRBV02-01 followed the flow pattern without significance. Compared with controls, depressed patients showed more TRBV05-01 (Vbeta 5.1) usage in CD4+ T cells.

CDR1 is SNHLY, CDR2 FYNNEI, per germline. The V gene lost 2 bases and the J gene lost 2 bases, with 12 bases spanning the gap. The CDR3 has 15 amino acids. Patients were free of psychiatric medication for at least 8 weeks. Enrichment usually gave approximately 95% pure CD4+ T cells. As for this clone: The antigen is not known.

The data were produced by immunoSEQ multiplex PCR, yet TCRdb's version contains in-frame clones alone and is incomplete. Of under 25,000 clones in the sample, 80% to 95% are singletons; the top ten hold less than 0.75%. Material for sequencing was CD4+ T cells from PBMCs. The origin of this receptor is a woman in her thirties or forties with major depressive disorder. The chain couples TRBV2 to TRBJ1-1; perhaps TRBD1 as D (5 bases). CDR3 sequence: CASSESGTLNTEAFF. The CDR3 DNA reads as TGTGCCAGCAGTGAATCTGGGACTCTAAACACTGAAGCTTTCTTT.